One and the same sample provided the 12 T cell receptor beta chains below, sequenced in a study of T cells after yellow fever vaccination. TCRdb redid the calling of the 5' RACE reads with MiXCR, one entry per CDR3 protein. The repertoire holds approximately 450,000 distinct CDR3 sequences, with approximately 18% as singletons. The material was PBMCs, obtained before the yellow fever booster vaccination. The receptors stem from a man aged 18 to 35 who received the YFV17D yellow fever vaccine.

This chain uses TRBV7-2 with TRBJ1-2, with unresolved D. This CDR3 is 14 amino acids long. Trimming removed 3 bases from V and 7 bases from J, with 15 bases in between. Germline CDR1 and CDR2: SGHTA and FQGNSA. Here the CDR3 reads CASSFRLLARGYTF. The DNA of the CDR3 is TGTGCCAGCAGCTTTAGGTTATTGGCTCGTGGCTACACCTTC.

This sequence joins TRBV5-1 and TRBJ1-1; TRBD1 agrees at 8 bases. CDR1 SGHRS and CDR2 YFSETQ come from the germline V gene. The CDR3 runs 16 residues. Trimming at V came to 4 bases and at J to 2 bases, leaving 10 bases not matched to a gene. CDR3 amino acids: CASSIAGTGGNTEAFF. CDR3 bases: TGCGCCAGCAGCATCGCCGGGACAGGCGGTAACACTGAAGCTTTCTTT. Based on the CDR3 plus reference TRBV5-1 and TRBJ1-1, the full variable domain is KAGVTQTPRYLIKTRGQQVTLSCSPISGHRSVSWYQQTPGQGLQFLFEYFSETQRNKGNFPGRFSGRQFSNSRSEMNVSTLELGDSALYLCASSIAGTGGNTEAFFGQGTRLTVV.

Only a few counts were recorded for this clonotype. The gene calls are TRBV7-2 and TRBJ1-4; D gene ambiguous. The V end was cut by 6 bases, the J end by 8 bases, with 7 bases between. There are 11 residues in the CDR3. Germline V gene sequence: CDR1 SGHTA, CDR2 FQGNSA. In DNA form, the CDR3 reads TGTGCCAGCAGGGGCGGGGAAAAACTGTTTTTT. It codes for CASRGGEKLFF.

This rearrangement joins TRBV15 to TRBJ2-7, with 8 bases lining up with TRBD2. Germline V CDR1 and CDR2: LNHNV, YYDKDF (reference sequence). CDR3 length: 17 residues. V trimming: 1 base; J trimming: 3 bases; junction bases outside the gene matches: 11. This CDR3 reads CATSRGGGTSGNYEQYF. Here the CDR3 DNA reads TGTGCCACCAGCAGAGGGGGGGGAACTAGCGGCAACTACGAGCAGTACTTC.

This clonotype was observed a handful of times. This sequence joins TRBV11-2 and TRBJ2-5, with D possibly matching TRBD1 (8 bases). V dropped 5 bases and J dropped 1 base, with 20 bases sitting between them. CDR3 length: 17 amino acids. Germline loops: CDR1 SGHAT, CDR2 FQNNGV. CDR3 amino acids: CASSRLAGTGTQETQYF. The CDR3 DNA reads TGTGCCAGCAGCCGACTAGCCGGGACAGGCACCCAAGAGACCCAGTACTTC.

The rearrangement links TRBV6-6 to TRBJ2-2, with 8 bases aligning to TRBD1. CDR1 and CDR2 (germline): MNHNY, SVGAGI (reference sequence). There are 16 residues in the CDR3. V gave up 6 bases and J gave up 0 bases; unmatched junction bases: 6. CDR3 nucleotides: TGTGCCAGCAGACAGGAGGGACAGGCGAACACCGGGGAGCTGTTTTTT. Translation: CASRQEGQANTGELFF.

The chain has TRBV7-9 and TRBJ2-7; 7 bases map to TRBD1. The germline V gene has CDR1 SEHNR and CDR2 FQNEAQ (reference sequence). The CDR3 is 15 residues long. The trim removed 3 bases at V and 4 bases at J, leaving 9 bases unmatched. The CDR3, as DNA: TGTGCCAGCAGCTTGGCAGGGGGTATCTGGTACGAGCAGTACTTC. Translated: CASSLAGGIWYEQYF.

The chain is built from TRBV5-6 and TRBJ1-5; 9 bases are shared with TRBD1. Per germline, CDR1 SGHDT and CDR2 YYEEEE. This CDR3 contains 17 residues. J was trimmed by 1 base and V by 6 bases; bases with no gene match: 11. Here the CDR3 DNA reads TGTGCCAGCACCACAGGGGGCTTGATCGGAAGCAATCAGCCCCAGCATTTT. Its protein product is CASTTGGLIGSNQPQHF.

This clonotype showed up just a few times. CDR3 loop: CASSPWTEETQYF. In nucleotides, the CDR3 is TGCGCCAGCAGCCCATGGACAGAAGAGACCCAGTACTTC. This chain connects TRBV5-1 to TRBJ2-5; D is possibly TRBD1 (6 bases). Trimming removed 4 bases from V and 3 bases from J, with 10 bases in between. The germline gives CDR1 SGHRS, CDR2 YFSETQ. The CDR3 loop spans 13 amino acids.

This clonotype was detected a few times. This chain uses TRBV7-2 with TRBJ1-1; D possibly corresponds to TRBD1 (5 bases). The CDR3 is made up of 14 amino acids. The V gene's germline CDR1 is SGHTA and CDR2 FQGNSA. Between the trimmed V and J ends, which lost 6 bases and 2 bases, there was a span of 13 bases. The CDR3 DNA follows: TGTGCCAGCAGGATGACAGAGGTAAACACTGAAGCTTTCTTT. Translating it yields CASRMTEVNTEAFF.

The J gene is TRBJ2-4, the V gene TRBV30, with TRBD2 as a possible D gene (6 bases). The V and J ends lost 4 bases and 0 bases respectively, with 16 bases between them. This CDR3 has 16 amino acids. Germline V gene sequence: CDR1 GTSNPN, CDR2 SVGIG (reference sequence). CDR3 protein: CAWTRGAALAKNIQYF. CDR3 coding DNA: TGTGCCTGGACCCGCGGGGCAGCCTTAGCCAAAAACATTCAGTACTTC.

The rearrangement links TRBV5-4 to TRBJ2-4, with 7 bases identical to TRBD1. The CDR3 runs to 13 residues. V lost 4 bases, J lost 7 bases, and 5 bases stayed unmatched. Germline V gene sequence: CDR1 SGHNT, CDR2 YYREEE (reference sequence). CDR3 protein: CASSRQGMNIQYF. DNA of the CDR3: TGTGCCAGCAGCCGACAGGGAATGAACATTCAGTACTTC.